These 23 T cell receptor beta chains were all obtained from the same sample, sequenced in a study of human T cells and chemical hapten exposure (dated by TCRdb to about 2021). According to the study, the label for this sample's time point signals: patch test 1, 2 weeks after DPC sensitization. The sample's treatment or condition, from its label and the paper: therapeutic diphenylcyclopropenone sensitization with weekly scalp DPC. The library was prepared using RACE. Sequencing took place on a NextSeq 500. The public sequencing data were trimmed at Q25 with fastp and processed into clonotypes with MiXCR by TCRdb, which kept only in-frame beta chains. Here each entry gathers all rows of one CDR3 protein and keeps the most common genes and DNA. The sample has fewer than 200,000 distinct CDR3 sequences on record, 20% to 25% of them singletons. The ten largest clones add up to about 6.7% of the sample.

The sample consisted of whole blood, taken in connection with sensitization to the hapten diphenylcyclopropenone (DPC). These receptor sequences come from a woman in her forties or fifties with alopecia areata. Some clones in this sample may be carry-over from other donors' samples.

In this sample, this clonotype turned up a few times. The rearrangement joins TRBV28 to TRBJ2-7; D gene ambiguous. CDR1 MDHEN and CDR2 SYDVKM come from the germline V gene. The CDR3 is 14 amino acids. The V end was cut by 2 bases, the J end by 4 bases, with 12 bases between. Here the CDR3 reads CASSLQGYPYEQYF. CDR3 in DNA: TGTGCCAGCAGTTTACAAGGATACCCTTACGAGCAGTACTTC.

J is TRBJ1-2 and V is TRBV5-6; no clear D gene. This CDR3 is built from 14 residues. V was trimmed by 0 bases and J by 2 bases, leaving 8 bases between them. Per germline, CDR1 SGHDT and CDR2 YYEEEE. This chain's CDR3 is CASSLGSRNYGYTF. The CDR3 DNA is TGTGCCAGCAGCTTGGGATCCCGCAACTATGGCTACACCTTC.

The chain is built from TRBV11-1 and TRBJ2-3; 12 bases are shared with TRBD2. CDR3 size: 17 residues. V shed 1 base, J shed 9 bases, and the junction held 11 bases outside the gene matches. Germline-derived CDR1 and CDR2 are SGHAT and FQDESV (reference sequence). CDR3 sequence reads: CASSLDALAGGRGTQYF. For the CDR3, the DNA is TGTGCCAGCAGCTTAGACGCTCTAGCGGGAGGGCGAGGGACGCAGTATTTT.

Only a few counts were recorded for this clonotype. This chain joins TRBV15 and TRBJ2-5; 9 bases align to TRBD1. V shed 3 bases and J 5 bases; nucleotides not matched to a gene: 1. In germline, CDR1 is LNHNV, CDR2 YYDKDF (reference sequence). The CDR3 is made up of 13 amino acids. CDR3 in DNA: TGTGCCACCAGCAGGGGACAGGGTGAGACCCAGTACTTC. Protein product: CATSRGQGETQYF.

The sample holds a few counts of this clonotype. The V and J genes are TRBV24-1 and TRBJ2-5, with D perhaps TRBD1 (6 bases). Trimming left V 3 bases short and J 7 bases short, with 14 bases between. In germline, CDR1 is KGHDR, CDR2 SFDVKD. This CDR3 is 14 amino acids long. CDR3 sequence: CATSDGGQGGTQYF. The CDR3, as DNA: TGTGCCACCAGTGATGGGGGACAAGGTGGGACCCAGTACTTC.

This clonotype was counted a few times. The CDR3: CASSTDRSSGNTIYF. The CDR3 bases are TGTGCCAGCAGTACCGACAGGAGCTCTGGAAACACCATATATTTT. This rearrangement joins TRBV2 to TRBJ1-3, with a possible D match to TRBD1 (6 bases). V lost 5 bases and J 0 bases, leaving 11 bases between the germline ends. Germline V CDR1 and CDR2: SNHLY, FYNNEI. The CDR3 is made up of 15 amino acids.

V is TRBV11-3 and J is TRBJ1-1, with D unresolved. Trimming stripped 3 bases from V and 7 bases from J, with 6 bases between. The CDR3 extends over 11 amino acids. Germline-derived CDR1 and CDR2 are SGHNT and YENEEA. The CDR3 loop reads CASSFGHEAFF. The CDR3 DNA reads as TGTGCCAGCAGCTTTGGCCATGAAGCTTTCTTT.

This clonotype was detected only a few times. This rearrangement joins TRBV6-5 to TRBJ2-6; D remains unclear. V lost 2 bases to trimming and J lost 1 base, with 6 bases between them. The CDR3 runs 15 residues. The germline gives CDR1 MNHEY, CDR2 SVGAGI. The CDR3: CASSYVSSGANVLTF. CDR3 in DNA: TGTGCCAGCAGTTACGTGTCATCTGGGGCCAACGTCCTGACTTTC.

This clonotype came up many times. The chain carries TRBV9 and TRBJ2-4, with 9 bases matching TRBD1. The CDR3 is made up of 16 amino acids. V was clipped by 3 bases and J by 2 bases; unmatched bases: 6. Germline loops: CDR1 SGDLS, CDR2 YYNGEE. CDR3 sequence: CASSGGTGSPKNIQYF. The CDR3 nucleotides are TGTGCCAGCAGCGGAGGGACAGGGAGCCCCAAAAACATTCAGTACTTC. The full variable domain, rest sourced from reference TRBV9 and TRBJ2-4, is DSGVTQTPKHLITATGQRVTLRCSPRSGDLSVYWYQQSLDQGLQFLIQYYNGEERAKGNILERFSAQQFPDLHSELNLSSLELGDSALYFCASSGGTGSPKNIQYFGAGTRLSVL.

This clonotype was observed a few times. In nucleotides, the CDR3 is TGTGCCAGCAGCTCCGGACAGAGAACCCGAAGGCAGTATTTT. This translates into CASSSGQRTRRQYF. The chain links TRBV21-1 to TRBJ2-3; TRBD1 reflects the table's D call only, with no check against the DNA. TRBV21-1 is described as a pseudogene. This CDR3 spans 14 amino acids.

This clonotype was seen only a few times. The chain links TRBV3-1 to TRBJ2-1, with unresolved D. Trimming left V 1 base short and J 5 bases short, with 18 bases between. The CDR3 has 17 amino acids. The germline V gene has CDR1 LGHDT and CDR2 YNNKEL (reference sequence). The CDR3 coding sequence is TGTGCCAGCAGCCAAGTGTGGGCGCGAGACGGAAACAATGAGCAGTTCTTC. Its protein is CASSQVWARDGNNEQFF.

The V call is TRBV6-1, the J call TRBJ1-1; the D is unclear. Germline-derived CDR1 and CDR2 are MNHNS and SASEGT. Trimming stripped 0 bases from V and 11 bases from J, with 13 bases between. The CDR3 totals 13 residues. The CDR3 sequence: CASSEAGFREAFF. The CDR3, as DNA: TGTGCCAGCAGTGAAGCCGGGTTTAGGGAGGCTTTCTTT.

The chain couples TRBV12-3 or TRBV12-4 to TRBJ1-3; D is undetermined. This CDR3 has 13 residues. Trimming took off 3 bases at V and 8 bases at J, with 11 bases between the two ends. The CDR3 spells CASSFNPGYTIYF. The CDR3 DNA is TGTGCCAGCAGTTTCAACCCGGGTTACACCATATATTTT.

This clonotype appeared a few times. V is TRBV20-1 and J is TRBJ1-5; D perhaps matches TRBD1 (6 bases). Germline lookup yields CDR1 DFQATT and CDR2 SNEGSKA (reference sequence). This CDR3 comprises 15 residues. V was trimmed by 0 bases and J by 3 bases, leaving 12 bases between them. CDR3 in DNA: TGCAGTGCTAGAGATCGCAGGGGAATCAATCAGCCCCAGCATTTT. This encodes CSARDRRGINQPQHF.

The CDR3 region is CSAGLRTEAFF. The CDR3 coding sequence is TGCAGTGCTGGACTGCGCACTGAAGCTTTCTTT. The chain links TRBV20-1 to TRBJ1-1; D is unclear. Germline V gene data show CDR1 as DFQATT and CDR2 as SNEGSKA (reference sequence). V lost 5 bases and J 4 bases, leaving 8 bases between the germline ends. CDR3 length: 11 residues.

The CDR3 protein is CSARWTLTDTQYF. For the CDR3, the DNA is TGCAGTGCTAGATGGACTCTAACAGATACGCAGTATTTT. V is TRBV20-1 and J is TRBJ2-3; D perhaps matches TRBD2 (5 bases). V was pared by 2 bases and J by 3 bases, with 9 bases between. This CDR3 has 13 residues. Germline V lookup: CDR1 DFQATT, CDR2 SNEGSKA (reference sequence).

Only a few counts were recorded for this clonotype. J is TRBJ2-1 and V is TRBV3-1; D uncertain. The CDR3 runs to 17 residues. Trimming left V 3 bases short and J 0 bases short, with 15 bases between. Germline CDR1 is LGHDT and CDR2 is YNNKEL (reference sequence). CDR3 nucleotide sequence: TGTGCCAGCAGCCAGAATCCAGTCTCTAGCTCCTACAATGAGCAGTTCTTC. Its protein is CASSQNPVSSSYNEQFF.

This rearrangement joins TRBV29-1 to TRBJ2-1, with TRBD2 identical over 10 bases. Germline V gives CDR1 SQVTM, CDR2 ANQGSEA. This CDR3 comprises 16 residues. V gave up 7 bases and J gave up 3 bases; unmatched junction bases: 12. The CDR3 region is CSGEGVVAGGYNEQFF. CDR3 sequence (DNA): TGCAGCGGAGAGGGGGTGGTAGCGGGAGGCTACAATGAGCAGTTCTTC.

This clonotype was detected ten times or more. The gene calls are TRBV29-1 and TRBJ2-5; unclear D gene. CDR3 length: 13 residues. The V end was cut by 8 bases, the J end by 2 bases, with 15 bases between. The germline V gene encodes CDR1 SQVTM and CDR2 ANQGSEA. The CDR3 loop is CSSLKPSQETQYF. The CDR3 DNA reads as TGCAGCTCCCTGAAGCCTAGTCAAGAGACCCAGTACTTC.

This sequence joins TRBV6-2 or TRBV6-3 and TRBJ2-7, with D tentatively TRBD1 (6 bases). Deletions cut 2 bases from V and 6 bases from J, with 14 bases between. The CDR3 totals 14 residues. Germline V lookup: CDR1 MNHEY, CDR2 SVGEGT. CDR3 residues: CASSYNQGLGEQYF. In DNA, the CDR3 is TGTGCCAGCAGTTACAACCAGGGGCTAGGCGAGCAGTACTTC.

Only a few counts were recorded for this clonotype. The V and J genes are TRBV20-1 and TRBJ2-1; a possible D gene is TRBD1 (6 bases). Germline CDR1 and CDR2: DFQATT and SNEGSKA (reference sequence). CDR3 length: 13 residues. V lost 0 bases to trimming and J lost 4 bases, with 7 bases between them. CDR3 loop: CSARDTGYNEQFF. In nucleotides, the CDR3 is TGCAGTGCTAGAGACACAGGGTACAATGAGCAGTTCTTC.

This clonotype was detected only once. CDR3 amino acids: CASSHITLEGYEQYF. The CDR3 DNA reads as TGTGCCAGCAGCCACATTACCCTCGAAGGCTACGAGCAGTACTTC. This chain connects TRBV7-8 to TRBJ2-7; D ambiguous. The germline V gene has CDR1 SGHVS and CDR2 FQNEAQ. Trimming removed 5 bases from V and 3 bases from J, with 17 bases in between. This CDR3 has 15 amino acids.

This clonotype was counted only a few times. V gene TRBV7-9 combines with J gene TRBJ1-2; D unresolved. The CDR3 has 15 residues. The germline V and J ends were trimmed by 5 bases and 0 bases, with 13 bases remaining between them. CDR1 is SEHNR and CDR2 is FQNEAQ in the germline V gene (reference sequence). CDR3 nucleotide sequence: TGTGCCAGCAGCCCTGCAGACTTCTCTAACTATGGCTACACCTTC. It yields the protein CASSPADFSNYGYTF.